This T cell receptor beta chain was retrieved from a study of shared T cell receptors in the human thymus. Germline V gene sequence: CDR1 MGHRA, CDR2 YSYEKL. The CDR3 is 18 residues long. The ends were cut back, 1 base at V and 0 bases at J, with 17 bases in the middle. Method: immunoSEQ multiplex PCR; TCRdb's copy keeps in-frame clones and lacks some. The sample carries around 730,000 clones, approximately 85% recorded once. The sample also formed part of further work on human thymus T cells.

This clonotype was sampled from a girl less than two years old with a congenital heart defect. Sequencing input: thymocytes. V usage is TRBV4-1 and J usage is TRBJ2-3; a weak D match, TRBD2 (6 bases). The CDR3, as DNA: TGCGCCAGCAGCCAAGTGGTTTGGCGGGACTTCAGCACAGATACGCAGTATTTT. It yields the protein CASSQVVWRDFSTDTQYF.